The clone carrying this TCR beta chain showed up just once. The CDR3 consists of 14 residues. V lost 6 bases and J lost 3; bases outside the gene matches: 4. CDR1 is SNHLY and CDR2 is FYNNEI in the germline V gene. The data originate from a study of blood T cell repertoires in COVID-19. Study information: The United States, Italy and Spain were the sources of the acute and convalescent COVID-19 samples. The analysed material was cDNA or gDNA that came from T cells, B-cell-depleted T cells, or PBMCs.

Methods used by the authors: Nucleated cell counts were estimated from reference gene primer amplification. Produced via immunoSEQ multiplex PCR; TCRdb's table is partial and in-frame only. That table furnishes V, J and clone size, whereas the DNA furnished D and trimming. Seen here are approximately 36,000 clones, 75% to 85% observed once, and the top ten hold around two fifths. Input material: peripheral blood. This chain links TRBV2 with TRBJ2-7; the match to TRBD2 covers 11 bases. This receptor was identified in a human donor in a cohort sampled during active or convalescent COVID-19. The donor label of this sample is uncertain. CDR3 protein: CASSPSGRHYEQYF. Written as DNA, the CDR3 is TGTGCCAGCAGCCCTAGCGGGAGGCACTACGAGCAGTACTTC.